This note documents a single TCR beta chain sequence. The data are from a study of blood T cell repertoires in COVID-19. About the research overall: Acute and convalescent COVID-19 specimens originated in the United States, Italy and Spain. T cells, B-cell-depleted T cells, or PBMCs provided the cDNA or gDNA that served as material.

Original analysis: Reference gene primer amplification gave nucleated cell count estimates. Method: immunoSEQ multiplex PCR; TCRdb's copy keeps in-frame clones and lacks some. The DNA gave D and trimming, while V, J and clone size come from that table. The sample yields 400,000 to 550,000 clones, approximately 90% seen once. The receptor comes from a woman aged 30 to 39 with acute or convalescent COVID-19. The sequenced sample consisted of peripheral blood.

Written as DNA, the CDR3 is TGCAGCACCCGCCAGGGGTACGAGCAGTACTTC. Translating it yields CSTRQGYEQYF. This sequence joins TRBV20-1 and TRBJ2-7; D may be TRBD1 (6 bases). Per the germline V gene, CDR1 is DFQATT and CDR2 is SNEGSKA (reference sequence). The CDR3 sequence is 11 residues long.